The 17 T cell receptor beta chains below come from one sample, sequenced in a study of blood T cells in healthy people across ages. The use of a sample-barcoded 5' primer and a J-beta primer mix characterized a second PCR of 7 to 11 cycles. One entry per CDR3 protein, called by TCRdb with MiXCR from the 5' RACE reads. The table lists fewer than 650,000 distinct CDR3 sequences, about 25% of them singletons. This sample also appeared in a second study, on T cells of mothers and their children.

The sequenced sample consisted of blood. These receptors all come from a boy aged 2-15 years in good health.

Details on this clonotype: An end of the junction differs from the germline gene, which may be a read error. The V call is TRBV6-9, the J call TRBJ2-2; 9 bases are shared with TRBD2. Germline values: CDR1 MNHGY, CDR2 SVAAGI. The CDR3 is 14 residues long. CDR3 nucleotide sequence: TGTGTCAGCAGTTATAGCGGGAGTACCGGGGAGCTGTTTTTT. It encodes CVSSYSGSTGELFF.

This clonotype showed up just a few times. V usage is TRBV12-3 or TRBV12-4 and J usage is TRBJ2-4; possibly TRBD2 for D (6 bases). V was clipped by 5 bases and J by 0 bases, with 11 bases between them. The CDR3 covers 15 residues. CDR3 DNA: TGTGCCAGCAGTCGCGGGGCCCTAGCCAAAAACATTCAGTACTTC. Its translation is CASSRGALAKNIQYF.

This clonotype was counted between two and nine times. J is TRBJ1-2 and V is TRBV12-3 or TRBV12-4, with 7 bases aligning to TRBD1. The V gene end was trimmed by 7 bases and the J gene end by 4 bases; junction bases not matched to a gene: 12. CDR3 length: 15 amino acids. CDR3 bases: TGTGCCAGCAACACCGGACAGGCGAACACCTATGGCTACACCTTC. Translated, it gives CASNTGQANTYGYTF.

A few counts support this clonotype. This chain connects TRBV2 to TRBJ2-2; no clear D. CDR1 is SNHLY and CDR2 is FYNNEI in the germline V gene. This CDR3 has 13 amino acids. Trimming removed 3 bases from V and 5 bases from J, with 7 bases in between. The CDR3 loop reads CASSDELTGELFF. The CDR3 nucleotides are TGTGCCAGCAGTGATGAGCTGACCGGGGAGCTGTTTTTT.

This chain joins TRBV5-1 and TRBJ2-5; D is unclear. Deletions cut 0 bases from V and 5 bases from J, with 11 bases between. The CDR3 runs 14 residues. The germline CDR1 and CDR2 sequences are SGHRS and YFSETQ. For the CDR3, the DNA is TGCGCCAGCAGCTTGGTGAAGGGTTGGGAGACCCAGTACTTC. Translation gives CASSLVKGWETQYF.

The rearrangement joins TRBV5-1 to TRBJ2-1; 10 positions match TRBD2. The germline V gene encodes CDR1 SGHRS and CDR2 YFSETQ. The trim removed 0 bases at V and 0 bases at J, leaving 6 bases unmatched. This CDR3 has 18 amino acids. CDR3 sequence reads: CASSLGLSGRSSYNEQFF. The CDR3 coding sequence is TGCGCCAGCAGCTTGGGACTTAGCGGGAGGAGCTCCTACAATGAGCAGTTCTTC.

V and J are TRBV2 and TRBJ2-5, with a tentative D call TRBD1 (5 bases). The end of the DNA is better explained by TRBJ2-1, so the J call may be wrong. The CDR3 runs 15 residues. Germline lookup yields CDR1 SNHLY and CDR2 FYNNEI. CDR3 region: CASRQGPEALNEQFF. CDR3 sequence (DNA): TGTGCCAGCAGGCAGGGCCCCGAGGCCCTCAATGAGCAGTTCTTC.

This clonotype was observed a handful of times. This chain uses TRBV28 with TRBJ2-1, with D hard to call. CDR1 is MDHEN, CDR2 SYDVKM, per germline. V dropped 10 bases and J dropped 2 bases, with 15 bases sitting between them. CDR3 size: 14 residues. The DNA of the CDR3 is TGTGCCACCCGACGGTCCAGTACCTACAATGAGCAGTTCTTC. This sequence encodes CATRRSSTYNEQFF.

This clonotype has more than one count but fewer than ten. The rearrangement links TRBV24-1 to TRBJ2-5; 10 bases agree with TRBD2. This CDR3 is 16 amino acids long. The germline V gene encodes CDR1 KGHDR and CDR2 SFDVKD. Trimming cost V 2 bases and J 5 bases; bases outside gene matches: 7. The CDR3 protein is CATSDSTSGDGETQYF. DNA of the CDR3: TGTGCCACCAGTGATTCTACTAGCGGGGATGGGGAGACCCAGTACTTC.

This clonotype turned up a few times. The V call is TRBV2, the J call TRBJ2-5; TRBD2 aligns across 15 bases. Germline V gene sequence: CDR1 SNHLY, CDR2 FYNNEI. V lost 6 bases, J lost 6 bases, and 11 bases stayed unmatched. The length of the CDR3 is 17 residues. CDR3 region: CASRVGLAGGPGKTQYF. The CDR3 region has the DNA TGTGCCAGCAGAGTCGGACTAGCGGGAGGGCCGGGAAAGACCCAGTACTTC.

This clonotype was picked up a small number of times. The chain combines TRBV12-3 or TRBV12-4 with TRBJ2-5, with D hard to call. CDR3 length: 15 residues. Deletions cut 4 bases from V and 1 base from J, with 13 bases between. CDR3 in amino acids: CASSSSDQRQETQYF. CDR3 DNA: TGTGCCAGCAGTTCCTCCGATCAGCGCCAAGAGACCCAGTACTTC.

This sequence joins TRBV7-9 and TRBJ2-3; D is undetermined. CDR1 is SEHNR and CDR2 is FQNEAQ in the germline V gene (reference sequence). Trimming took off 5 bases at V and 3 bases at J, with 12 bases between the two ends. This CDR3 region has 14 residues. CDR3: CASSPRSLTDTQYF. DNA for the CDR3: TGTGCCAGCAGCCCTAGGTCGCTGACAGATACGCAGTATTTT.

The chain has TRBV10-3 and TRBJ2-1; 8 bases line up with TRBD1. CDR3 length equals 15 residues. Germline values: CDR1 ENHRY, CDR2 SYGVKD. V trimming: 8 bases; J trimming: 0 bases; junction bases outside the gene matches: 6. The CDR3: CAIQGATLSYNEQFF. The CDR3 DNA reads as TGTGCCATCCAGGGGGCGACCCTCTCCTACAATGAGCAGTTCTTC.

This clonotype was seen a single time. This chain uses TRBV12-3 or TRBV12-4 with TRBJ2-4; TRBD1 matches 9 bases. Trimming removed 5 bases from V and 8 bases from J; junction bases left unmatched: 19. This CDR3 spans 18 amino acids. The CDR3 nucleotides read TGTGCCAGCAGTCAGCGGGACAGGGACCTTGAGGCTATAGACATTCAGTACTTC. Translation gives CASSQRDRDLEAIDIQYF.

This clonotype was counted between two and nine times. The chain joins TRBV4-1 to TRBJ1-4; no clear D. The V end was cut by 4 bases, the J end by 8 bases, with 8 bases between. Looked up from germline, CDR1 is MGHRA and CDR2 is YSYEKL. The CDR3 runs to 12 residues. In DNA form, the CDR3 reads TGCGCCAGCAGCCCGGTGGGGGAAAAACTGTTTTTT. The encoded protein is CASSPVGEKLFF.

There are a few counts of this clonotype. The chain carries TRBV2 and TRBJ2-1; 9 bases fit TRBD2. The V segment lost 3 bases and the J segment 4 bases; nucleotides outside the gene matches: 4. The CDR3 sequence is 15 residues long. Germline CDR1 SNHLY, CDR2 FYNNEI. The CDR3 spells CASSDVAGDYNEQFF. The CDR3 DNA sequence: TGTGCCAGCAGTGATGTAGCGGGGGATTACAATGAGCAGTTCTTC.

This chain connects TRBV4-3 to TRBJ1-1, with D perhaps matching TRBD1 (5 bases). V lost 1 base and J 1 base, leaving 10 bases between the germline ends. Germline V CDR1 and CDR2: LGHNA, YSLEER. The CDR3 loop spans 15 amino acids. CDR3 region: CASSQGRGANTEAFF. DNA of the CDR3: TGCGCCAGCAGCCAAGGGAGGGGCGCGAACACTGAAGCTTTCTTT.